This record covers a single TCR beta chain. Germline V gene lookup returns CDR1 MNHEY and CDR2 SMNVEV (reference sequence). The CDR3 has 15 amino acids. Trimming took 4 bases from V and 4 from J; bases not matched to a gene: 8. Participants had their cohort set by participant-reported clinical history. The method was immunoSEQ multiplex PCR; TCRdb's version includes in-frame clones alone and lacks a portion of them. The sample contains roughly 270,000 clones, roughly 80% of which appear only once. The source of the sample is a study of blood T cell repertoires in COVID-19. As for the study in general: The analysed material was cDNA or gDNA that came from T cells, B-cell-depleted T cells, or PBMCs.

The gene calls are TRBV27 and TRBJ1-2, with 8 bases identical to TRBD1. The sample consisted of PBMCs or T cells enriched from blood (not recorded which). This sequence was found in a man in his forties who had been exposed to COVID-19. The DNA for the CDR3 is TGTGCCAGCAGTTGGCAAGCAGGACAGGGCTATGGCTACACCTTC. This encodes CASSWQAGQGYGYTF.